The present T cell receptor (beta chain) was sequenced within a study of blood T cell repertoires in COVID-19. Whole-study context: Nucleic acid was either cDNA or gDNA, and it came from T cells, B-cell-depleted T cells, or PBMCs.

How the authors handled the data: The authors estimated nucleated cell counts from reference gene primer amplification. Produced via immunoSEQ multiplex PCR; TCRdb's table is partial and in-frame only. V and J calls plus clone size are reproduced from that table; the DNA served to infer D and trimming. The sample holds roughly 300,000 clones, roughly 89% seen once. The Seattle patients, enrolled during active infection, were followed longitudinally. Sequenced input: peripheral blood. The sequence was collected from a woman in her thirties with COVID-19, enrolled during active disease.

CDR3 sequence reads: CASSSKTSKGEQFF. DNA for the CDR3: TGTGCCAGCAGCTCGAAGACTAGTAAAGGTGAGCAGTTCTTC. This chain links TRBV11-2 with TRBJ2-1; tentatively, D is TRBD2 (6 bases). V was cut by 4 bases and J by 9 bases, with 16 bases left in between. From germline, CDR1 is SGHAT and CDR2 FQNNGV. The CDR3 is made up of 14 amino acids.